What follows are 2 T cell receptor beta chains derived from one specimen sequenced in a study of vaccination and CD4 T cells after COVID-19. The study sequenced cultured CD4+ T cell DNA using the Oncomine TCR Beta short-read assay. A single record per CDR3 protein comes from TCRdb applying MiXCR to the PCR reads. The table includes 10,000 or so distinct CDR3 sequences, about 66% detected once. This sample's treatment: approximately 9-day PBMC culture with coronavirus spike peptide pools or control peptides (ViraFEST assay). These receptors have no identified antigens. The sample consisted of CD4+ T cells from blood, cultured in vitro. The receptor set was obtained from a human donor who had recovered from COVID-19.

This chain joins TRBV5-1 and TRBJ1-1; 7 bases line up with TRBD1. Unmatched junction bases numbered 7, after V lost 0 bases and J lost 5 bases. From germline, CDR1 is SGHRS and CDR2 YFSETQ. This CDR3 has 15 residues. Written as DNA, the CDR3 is TGCGCCAGCAGCTTGGGAGAGGGGGCACGGACTGAAGCTTTCTTT. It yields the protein CASSLGEGARTEAFF. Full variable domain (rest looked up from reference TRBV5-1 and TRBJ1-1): KAGVTQTPRYLIKTRGQQVTLSCSPISGHRSVSWYQQTPGQGLQFLFEYFSETQRNKGNFPGRFSGRQFSNSRSEMNVSTLELGDSALYLCASSLGEGARTEAFFGQGTRLTVV.

The CDR3 loop is CASSLDSGTAFFF. Here the CDR3 DNA reads TGTGCCAGCAGTTTAGACTCCGGGACAGCCTTTTTCTTT. The genes are TRBV6-5 and TRBJ1-1; TRBD1 matches 7 bases. The V gene's germline CDR1 is MNHEY and CDR2 SVGAGI. V lost 4 bases and J lost 13; bases outside the gene matches: 12. There are 13 residues in the CDR3.